The clone carrying this T cell receptor (beta chain) occurred a few times. No antigen is known for it. With 0 bases removed from V and 4 bases from J, the gap between germline ends came to 6 bases. This CDR3 is built from 13 residues. The germline V gene has CDR1 KGHDR and CDR2 SFDVKD. TCRdb analysed the 5' RACE reads with MiXCR anew, one entry per CDR3 protein. The sample carries tens of thousands of distinct CDR3 sequences, about 24% recorded once. General observations from the study: The TCR gene usage of tumor memory CD4+ T cells clustered together with blood and lymph node memory CD4+ cells and with lymph node naive CD4+ cells.

This sequence originates from a female donor with breast cancer. The sequenced sample was memory CD4+ T cells sorted from blood. Subset specified: memory CD4+ T cells, CD4+CD45RO+CD25-. The V and J genes are TRBV24-1 and TRBJ2-7; the D gene is possibly TRBD2 (6 bases). CDR3 coding DNA: TGTGCCACCAGTGATTTGGGGGGGTACGAGCAGTACTTC. Amino acid sequence: CATSDLGGYEQYF.